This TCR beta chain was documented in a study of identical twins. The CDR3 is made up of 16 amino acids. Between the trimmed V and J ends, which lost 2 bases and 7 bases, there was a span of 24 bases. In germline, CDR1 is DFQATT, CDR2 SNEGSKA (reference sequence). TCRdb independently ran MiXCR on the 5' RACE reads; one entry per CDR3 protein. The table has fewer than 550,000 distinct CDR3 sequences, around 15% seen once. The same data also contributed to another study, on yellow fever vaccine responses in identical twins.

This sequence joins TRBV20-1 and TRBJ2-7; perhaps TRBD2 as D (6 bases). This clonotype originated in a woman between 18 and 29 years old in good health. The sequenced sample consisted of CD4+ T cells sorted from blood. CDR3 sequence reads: CSARPIQAGAPGEQYF. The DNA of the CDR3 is TGCAGTGCTAGACCAATTCAAGCGGGTGCCCCAGGGGAGCAGTACTTC.